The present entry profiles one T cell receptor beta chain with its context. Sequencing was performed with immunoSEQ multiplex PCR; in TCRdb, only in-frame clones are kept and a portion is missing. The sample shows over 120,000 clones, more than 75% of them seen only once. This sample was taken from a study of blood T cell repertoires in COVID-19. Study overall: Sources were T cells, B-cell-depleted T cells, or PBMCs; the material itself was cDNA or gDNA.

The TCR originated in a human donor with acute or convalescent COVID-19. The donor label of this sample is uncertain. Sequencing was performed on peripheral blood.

The DNA for the CDR3 is TGTGCCAGTAGTATAGCCCGACAGGGGGGCGCCTACGAGCAGTACTTC. Translation gives CASSIARQGGAYEQYF. The V and J genes are TRBV19 and TRBJ2-7, with 9 nucleotides matching TRBD1. CDR1 is LNHDA, CDR2 SQIVND, per germline (reference sequence). The V segment lost 1 base and the J segment 2 bases; nucleotides outside the gene matches: 6. CDR3 size: 16 residues.